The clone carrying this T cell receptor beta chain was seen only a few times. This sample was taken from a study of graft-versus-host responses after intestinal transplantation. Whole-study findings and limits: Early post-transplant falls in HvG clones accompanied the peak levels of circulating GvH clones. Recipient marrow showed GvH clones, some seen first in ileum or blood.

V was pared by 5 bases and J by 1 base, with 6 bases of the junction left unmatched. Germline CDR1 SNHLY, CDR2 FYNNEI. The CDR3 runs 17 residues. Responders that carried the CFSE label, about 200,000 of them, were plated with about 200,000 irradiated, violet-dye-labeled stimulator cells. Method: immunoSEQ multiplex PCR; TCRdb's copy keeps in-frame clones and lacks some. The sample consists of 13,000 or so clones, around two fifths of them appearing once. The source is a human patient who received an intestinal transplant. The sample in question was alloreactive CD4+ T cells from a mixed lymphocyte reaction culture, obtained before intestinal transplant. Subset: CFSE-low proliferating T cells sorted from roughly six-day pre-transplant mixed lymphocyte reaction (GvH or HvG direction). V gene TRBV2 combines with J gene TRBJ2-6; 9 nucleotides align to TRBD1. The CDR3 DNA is TGTGCCAGCAGTTGGGGACAGGGAGGGTCTGGGGCCAACGTCCTGACTTTC. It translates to CASSWGQGGSGANVLTF.